This T cell receptor (beta chain) was observed in a study of blood T cells in healthy people across ages. Study observations and caveats: Unsorted PBMCs blocked a conclusive comparison of naive and antigen-experienced cells.

In the case of this clonotype: Its specificity is not known.

The CDR3 loop spans 13 amino acids. The V gene's germline CDR1 is MNHEY and CDR2 SMNVEV (reference sequence). The ends lost 10 bases at V and 5 bases at J; junction bases unmatched: 9. A second PCR of 7 to 11 cycles used a sample-barcoded 5' primer and a J-beta primer mix. One entry per CDR3 protein, called by TCRdb with MiXCR from the 5' RACE reads. The sample lists about 800,000 distinct CDR3 sequences; around 45% were seen once. Sample donors were healthy Caucasian individuals that came from Russia, aged about 6 to 95. The authors isolated at least 7 million PBMCs per sample. The chain carries TRBV27 and TRBJ2-5; 8 bases are shared with TRBD2. This clonotype was obtained from an elderly man in good health. The sequenced material came from blood. The CDR3 spells CATRAGVVETQYF. The CDR3 DNA reads as TGTGCCACCAGAGCGGGGGTCGTGGAGACCCAGTACTTC.